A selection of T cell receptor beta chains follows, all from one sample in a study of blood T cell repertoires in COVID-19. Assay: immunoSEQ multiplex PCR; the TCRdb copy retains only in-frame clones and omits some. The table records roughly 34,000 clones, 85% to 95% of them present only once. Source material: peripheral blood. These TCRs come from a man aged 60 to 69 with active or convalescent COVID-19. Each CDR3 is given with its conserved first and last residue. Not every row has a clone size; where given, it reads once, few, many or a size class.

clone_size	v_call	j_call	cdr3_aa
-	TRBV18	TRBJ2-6	CASSYGTGVGANVLTF
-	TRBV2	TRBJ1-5	CASSDPRPGNQPQHF
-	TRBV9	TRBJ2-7	CASSGNDRGSNEQYF
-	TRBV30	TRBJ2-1	CAWTYLAGPNGEQFF
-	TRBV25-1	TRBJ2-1	CASTGRGGTYNEQFF
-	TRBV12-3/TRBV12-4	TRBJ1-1	CASSLGRGAFF
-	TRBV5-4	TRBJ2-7	CASSLEYNSYEQYF
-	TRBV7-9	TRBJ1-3	CASSTDATAFSGNTIYF
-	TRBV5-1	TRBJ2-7	CASSFLAGDPSYEQYF
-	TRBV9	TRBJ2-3	CASSGSTGGYTQYF
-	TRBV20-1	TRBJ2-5	CSASRRDLGAKETQYF
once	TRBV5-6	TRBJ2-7	CASSFEGSEQYF
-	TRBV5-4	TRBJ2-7	CASSPGLAGGYEQYF
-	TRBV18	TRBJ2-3	CASSPPNSFTDTQYF
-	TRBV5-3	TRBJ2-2	CARSLGLAENTGELFF
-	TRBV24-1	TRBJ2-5	CATSDLQGARETQYF
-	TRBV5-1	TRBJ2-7	CASSAAGLAYEQYF
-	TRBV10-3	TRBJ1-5	CAISEYRGVNQPQHF
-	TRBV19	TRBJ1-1	CASSWQGGTEAFF
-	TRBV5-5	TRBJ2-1	CASSLELAGVREQFF
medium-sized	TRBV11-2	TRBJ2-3	CASSFPTRTGGENADTQYF
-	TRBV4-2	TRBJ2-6	CASSQGRATASSGANVLTF
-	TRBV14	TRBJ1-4	CASSQMGQGETNEKLFF
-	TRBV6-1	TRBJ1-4	CASSSGDPREKLFF
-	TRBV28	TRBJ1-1	CASRLGQENTEAFF
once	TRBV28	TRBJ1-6	CASSPGAPLHF
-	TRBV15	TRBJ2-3	CATSRDLAGLSTDTQYF
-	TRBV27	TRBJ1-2	CASSTVTGGYGYTF
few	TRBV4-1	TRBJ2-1	CASSQEGERGYNEQFF
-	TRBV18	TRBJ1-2	CASSPSGAPNYGYTF
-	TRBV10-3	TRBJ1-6	CAISESGRGNSPLHF
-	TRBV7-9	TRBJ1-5	CASSLSRGQPQHF
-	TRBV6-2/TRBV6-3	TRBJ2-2	CASSYSRVELFF
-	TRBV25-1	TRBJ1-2	CASSEANPRQGADYGYTF
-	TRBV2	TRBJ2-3	CASSGGQGSTDTQYF
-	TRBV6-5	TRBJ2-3	CASSYRQDNTDTQYF
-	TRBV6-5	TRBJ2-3	CASGTGTISTDTQYF
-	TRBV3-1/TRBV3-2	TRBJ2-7	CASSPLKSPYEQYF
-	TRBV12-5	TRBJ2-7	CASGLKGGDRTNNYEQYF
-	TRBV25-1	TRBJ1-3	CASSGFDRYSGNTIYF
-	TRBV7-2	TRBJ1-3	CASSLEGGGSGNTIYF
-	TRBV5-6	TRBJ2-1	CASSLGQGKGNEQFF
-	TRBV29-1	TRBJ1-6	CSVDTVRAHLVYNSPLHF
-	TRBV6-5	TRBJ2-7	CASSYRGKSEQYF
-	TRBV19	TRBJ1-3	CASSGQGHGNTIYF
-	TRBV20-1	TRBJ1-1	CSARLSEAFF
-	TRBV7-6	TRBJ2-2	CASSPRQGRDTGELFF
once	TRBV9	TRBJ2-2	CASSVMSSGPNTGELFF
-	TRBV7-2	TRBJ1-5	CASSLVGGQPQHF
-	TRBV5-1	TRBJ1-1	CASSSGGGMRTEAFF
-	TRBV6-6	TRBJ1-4	CASSSYGTGAEKLFF
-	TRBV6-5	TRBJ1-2	CASSSGVGYGYTF
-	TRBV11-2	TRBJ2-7	CASRGNEGHLLHEQYF